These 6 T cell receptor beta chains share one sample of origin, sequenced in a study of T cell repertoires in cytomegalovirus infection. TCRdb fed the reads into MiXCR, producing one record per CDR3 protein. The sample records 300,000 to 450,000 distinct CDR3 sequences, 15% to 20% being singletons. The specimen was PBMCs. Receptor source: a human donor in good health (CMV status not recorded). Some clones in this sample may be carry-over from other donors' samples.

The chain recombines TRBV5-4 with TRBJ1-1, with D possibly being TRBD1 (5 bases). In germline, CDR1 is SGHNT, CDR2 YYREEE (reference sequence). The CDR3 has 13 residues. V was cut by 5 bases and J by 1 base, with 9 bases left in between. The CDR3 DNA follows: TGTGCCAGCAGGGCCAGGGAGAACACTGAAGCTTTCTTT. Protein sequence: CASRARENTEAFF.

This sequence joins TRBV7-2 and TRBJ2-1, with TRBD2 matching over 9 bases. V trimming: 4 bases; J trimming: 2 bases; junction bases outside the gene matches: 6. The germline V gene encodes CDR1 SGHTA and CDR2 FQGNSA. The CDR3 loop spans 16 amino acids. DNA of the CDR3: TGTGCCAGCAGCTCAGTTCTAGCGGGGCCCTACAATGAGCAGTTCTTC. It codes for CASSSVLAGPYNEQFF.

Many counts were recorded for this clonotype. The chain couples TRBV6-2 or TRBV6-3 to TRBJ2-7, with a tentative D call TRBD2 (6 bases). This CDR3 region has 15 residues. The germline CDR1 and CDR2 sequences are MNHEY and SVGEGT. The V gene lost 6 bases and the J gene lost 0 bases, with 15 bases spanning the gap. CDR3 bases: TGTGCCAGCAGACCAGCCGGGACTGTCTCCTACGAGCAGTACTTC. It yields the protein CASRPAGTVSYEQYF.

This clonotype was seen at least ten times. The CDR3 loop is CASNLGGAGGELFF. The DNA for the CDR3 is TGTGCCAGCAATCTTGGGGGGGCTGGCGGGGAGCTGTTTTTT. This sequence joins TRBV7-2 and TRBJ2-2, with D tentatively TRBD2 (7 bases). The V gene's germline CDR1 is SGHTA and CDR2 FQGNSA. The CDR3 is 14 residues long. V gave up 7 bases and J gave up 7 bases, with 16 bases separating them.

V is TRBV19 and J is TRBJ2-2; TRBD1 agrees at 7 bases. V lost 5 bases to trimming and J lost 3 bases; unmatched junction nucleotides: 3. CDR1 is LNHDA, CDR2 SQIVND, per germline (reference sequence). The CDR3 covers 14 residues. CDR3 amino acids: CASSRGTDTGELFF. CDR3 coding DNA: TGTGCCAGTAGTCGTGGGACAGACACCGGGGAGCTGTTTTTT.

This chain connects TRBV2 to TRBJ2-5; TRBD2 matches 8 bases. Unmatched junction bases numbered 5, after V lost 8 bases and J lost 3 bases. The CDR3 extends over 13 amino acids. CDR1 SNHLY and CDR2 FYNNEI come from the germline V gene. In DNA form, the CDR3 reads TGTGCCAGCGAGGGACTAGGGGAAGAGACCCAGTACTTC. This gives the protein CASEGLGEETQYF.